The 17 T cell receptor beta chains given below trace back to one sample, sequenced in a study of shared clonotypes between healthy human individuals. The method was immunoSEQ multiplex PCR; TCRdb's version includes in-frame clones alone and lacks a portion of them. This sample carries about 1,800,000 clones, less than 95% of them seen once, and the ten largest clones take 1% to 1.5%. CD8 cells regarded as naive lacked CD45RO, were positively chosen for CCR7, and omitted terminally differentiated effector memory CD45RA+ cells. Input material: naive CD8+ T cells sorted from blood. Receptors were obtained from a man aged 18 to 29 in good health.

V and J are TRBV5-8 and TRBJ2-3; the D gene is possibly TRBD1 (5 bases). The CDR3 spans 16 residues. V dropped 4 bases and J dropped 0 bases, with 15 bases sitting between them. Germline V CDR1 and CDR2: SGHTS, YDEGEE. The CDR3 is CASSLRVGLSTDTQYF. The CDR3 DNA follows: TGTGCCAGCAGCCTCCGCGTGGGGCTGAGCACAGATACGCAGTATTTT. Full variable domain (missing parts from reference TRBV5-8 and TRBJ2-3): EAGVTQSPTHLIKTRGQQATLRCSPISGHTSVYWYQQALGLGLQFLLWYDEGEERNRGNFPPRFSGRQFPNYSSELNVNALELEDSALYLCASSLRVGLSTDTQYFGPGTRLTVL.

This clone was observed a single time. The CDR3 is CASGTEGYPYNEQFF. The CDR3 DNA is TGTGCCAGCGGTACGGAGGGTTACCCTTACAATGAGCAGTTCTTC. The V gene is TRBV5-6, the J gene TRBJ2-1, with D possibly TRBD2 on 6 matching bases. The CDR3 loop spans 15 amino acids. The germline gives CDR1 SGHDT, CDR2 YYEEEE. Trimming took 7 bases from V and 4 from J, leaving 18 bases between them.

Details on this clone: This CDR3 is also generated by other DNA sequences in the sample. This sequence joins TRBV4-3 and TRBJ2-7; the match to TRBD2 covers 13 bases. The V segment lost 1 base and the J segment 3 bases; nucleotides outside the gene matches: 0. The CDR3 consists of 15 residues. Germline CDR1 reads LGHNA; CDR2 reads YSLEER. DNA of the CDR3: TGCGCCAGCAGCCAAGGGACTAGCGGGGGCTACGAGCAGTACTTC. Its translation: CASSQGTSGGYEQYF.

CDR3 residues: CATSRGGADNIQYF. As DNA, the CDR3 is TGTGCCACCAGCAGAGGGGGGGCAGATAACATTCAGTACTTC. The rearrangement links TRBV15 to TRBJ2-4, with D tentatively TRBD1 or TRBD2 (6 bases each). V gave up 1 base and J gave up 7 bases, with 11 bases separating them. This CDR3 contains 14 residues. Germline V gene sequence: CDR1 LNHNV, CDR2 YYDKDF (reference sequence).

Comments on this clone: One end of the junction does not line up with germline, which may come from a read error. V usage is TRBV7-7 and J usage is TRBJ2-2; 7 bases fit TRBD2. CDR1 is SSHAT and CDR2 is FNYEAQ in the germline V gene (reference sequence). CDR3 size: 16 residues. The CDR3 bases are TGTGCTAGCAGCTTAGATCCAGCGGGAACGATCGGGGAGCTGTTTTTT. As protein: CASSLDPAGTIGELFF.

This CDR3 reads CASSLVDSNYGYTF. The CDR3 DNA reads TGTGCCAGCAGCCTAGTGGACAGTAACTATGGCTACACCTTC. V gene TRBV9 combines with J gene TRBJ1-2; possible D gene TRBD1, 6 bases. Germline V CDR1 and CDR2: SGDLS, YYNGEE. V lost 4 bases to trimming and J lost 1 base, with 11 bases between them. The CDR3 is 14 amino acids.

The chain recombines TRBV5-1 with TRBJ1-2; a possible D gene is TRBD1 (6 bases). The CDR3 sequence is 14 residues long. V was trimmed by 5 bases and J by 3 bases, leaving 14 bases between them. Germline assignment: CDR1 SGHRS and CDR2 YFSETQ. CDR3 DNA sequence: TGCGCCAGCAGTCTGTTGGGGGCGGACTATGGCTACACCTTC. It yields the protein CASSLLGADYGYTF.

This chain uses TRBV7-3 with TRBJ1-1; D is possibly TRBD1 (5 bases). Germline lookup yields CDR1 SGHTA and CDR2 FQGTGA. V gave up 6 bases and J gave up 5 bases, with 22 bases separating them. This CDR3 comprises 16 residues. The CDR3 loop reads CASSLGPGRVGTEAFF. CDR3 DNA sequence: TGTGCCAGCAGTCTGGGGCCCGGGAGGGTAGGAACTGAAGCTTTCTTT.

This chain joins TRBV6-1 and TRBJ1-1; D is unclear. In germline, CDR1 is MNHNS, CDR2 SASEGT. The CDR3 covers 13 residues. V was trimmed by 8 bases and J by 4 bases, leaving 14 bases between them. CDR3 sequence: CASGEFSGTEAFF. In DNA, the CDR3 is TGTGCCAGCGGGGAGTTTAGTGGCACTGAAGCTTTCTTT.

J is TRBJ2-3 and V is TRBV27, with TRBD1 identical over 9 bases. In germline, CDR1 is MNHEY, CDR2 SMNVEV (reference sequence). Trimming at V came to 4 bases and at J to 0 bases, leaving 2 bases not matched to a gene. This CDR3 comprises 15 residues. The CDR3 DNA reads as TGTGCCAGCAGTTGGGGGACAGGGAGCACAGATACGCAGTATTTT. This translates into CASSWGTGSTDTQYF.

The chain joins TRBV19 to TRBJ2-6, with D hard to call. CDR1 is LNHDA, CDR2 SQIVND, per germline (reference sequence). Trimming left V 3 bases short and J 0 bases short, with 15 bases between. The length of the CDR3 is 18 residues. DNA for the CDR3: TGTGCCAGTAGTATCCTGTTCGAATCTCCCTCTGGGGCCAACGTCCTGACTTTC. It codes for CASSILFESPSGANVLTF.

This chain links TRBV13 with TRBJ1-6; 11 bases align to TRBD1. The J segment lost 14 bases and the V segment lost 4 bases, leaving 7 bases of the junction unmatched. Germline V gene lookup returns CDR1 PRHDT and CDR2 FYEKMQ (reference sequence). The CDR3 consists of 14 residues. This CDR3 reads CASSSGQGEVSLHF. The CDR3 DNA is TGTGCCAGCAGCTCGGGACAGGGGGAGGTGTCCCTCCACTTT.

The chain couples TRBV19 to TRBJ2-3, with D maybe TRBD2 (6 bases). V was clipped by 0 bases and J by 2 bases, with 15 bases between them. This CDR3 region has 17 residues. Germline-derived CDR1 and CDR2 are LNHDA and SQIVND (reference sequence). CDR3 DNA sequence: TGTGCCAGTAGTATAGATCGAAGCGGAGGGGACACAGATACGCAGTATTTT. This gives the protein CASSIDRSGGDTDTQYF.

The chain links TRBV12-5 to TRBJ2-2; the D is unclear. The V end was cut by 6 bases, the J end by 4 bases, with 12 bases between. CDR1 LGHNT and CDR2 FRNRAP come from the germline V gene. This CDR3 is built from 14 residues. CDR3 sequence reads: CASGPGPSTGELFF. The CDR3 DNA sequence: TGTGCTAGTGGCCCCGGACCGAGCACCGGGGAGCTGTTTTTT.

This clone came up once. The gene calls are TRBV6-1 and TRBJ1-5, with TRBD1 as a possible D gene (5 bases). V dropped 4 bases and J dropped 9 bases, with 13 bases sitting between them. Germline-derived CDR1 and CDR2 are MNHNS and SASEGT. The CDR3 covers 13 residues. The CDR3 DNA reads TGTGCCAGCAGTGGGGACCGGGCGTCGCCCCAGCATTTT. As protein: CASSGDRASPQHF.

With regard to this clone: Other nucleotide sequences in the sample specify the same CDR3. The chain is built from TRBV5-4 and TRBJ2-7, with 7 positions matching TRBD2. Germline CDR1 reads SGHNT; CDR2 reads YYREEE (reference sequence). The V gene end was trimmed by 2 bases and the J gene end by 0 bases; junction bases not matched to a gene: 2. CDR3 length: 14 amino acids. The CDR3 nucleotides are TGTGCCAGCAGCTTCCGCGGGAGCTCCTACGAGCAGTACTTC. Residues: CASSFRGSSYEQYF. The full variable domain, rest sourced from reference TRBV5-4 and TRBJ2-7, is ETGVTQSPTHLIKTRGQQVTLRCSSQSGHNTVSWYQQALGQGPQFIFQYYREEENGRGNFPPRFSGLQFPNYSSELNVNALELDDSALYLCASSFRGSSYEQYFGPGTRLTVT.

V is TRBV4-1 and J is TRBJ2-1, with TRBD2 identical over 9 bases. V lost 1 base and J lost 5; bases outside the gene matches: 9. Germline V gene data show CDR1 as MGHRA and CDR2 as YSYEKL. The CDR3 contains 17 residues. As DNA, the CDR3 is TGCGCCAGCAGCCAAGGAAAGGGACTAGCCTTCGACAATGAGCAGTTCTTC. As protein: CASSQGKGLAFDNEQFF.